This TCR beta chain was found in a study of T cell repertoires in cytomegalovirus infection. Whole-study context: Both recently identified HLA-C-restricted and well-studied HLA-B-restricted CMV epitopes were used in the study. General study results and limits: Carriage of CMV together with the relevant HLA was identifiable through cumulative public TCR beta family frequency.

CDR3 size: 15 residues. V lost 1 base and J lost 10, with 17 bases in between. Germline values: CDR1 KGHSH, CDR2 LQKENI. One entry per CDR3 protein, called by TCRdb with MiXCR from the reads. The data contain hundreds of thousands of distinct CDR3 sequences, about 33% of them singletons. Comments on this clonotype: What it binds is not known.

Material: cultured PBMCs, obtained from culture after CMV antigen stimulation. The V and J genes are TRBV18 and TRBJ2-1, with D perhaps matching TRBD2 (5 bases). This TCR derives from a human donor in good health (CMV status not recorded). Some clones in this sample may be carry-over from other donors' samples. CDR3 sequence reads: CASSPRAAQTGEQFF. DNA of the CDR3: TGTGCCAGCTCACCACGGGCGGCCCAAACGGGGGAGCAGTTCTTC. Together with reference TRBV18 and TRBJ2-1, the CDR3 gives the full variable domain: NAGVMQNPRHLVRRRGQEARLRCSPMKGHSHVYWYRQLPEEGLKFMVYLQKENIIDESGMPKERFSAEFPKEGPSILRIQQVVRGDSAAYFCASSPRAAQTGEQFFGPGTRLTVL.